Detailed here is one TCR beta chain. This entry comes from a study of STAT5B mutations in CD4+ large granular lymphocyte leukemia. The CDR3 consists of 15 residues. The ends lost 0 bases at V and 5 bases at J; junction bases unmatched: 5. Germline loops: CDR1 SGHDT, CDR2 YYEEEE. Using immunoSEQ multiplex PCR, the repertoire was profiled, and TCRdb retains in-frame clones only, with some absent. The table records 25,000 to 35,000 clones, approximately 74% of them present only once. The clonotype originates from a human donor in good health. V and J are TRBV5-6 and TRBJ2-3, with TRBD2 matching 8 bases. The sequenced material came from CD4+ T cells from blood buffy coats. CDR3 sequence reads: CASSLGAGGIDTQYF. The CDR3 DNA reads as TGTGCCAGCAGCTTGGGGGCGGGAGGTATAGATACGCAGTATTTT.